The 11 T cell receptor beta chains below were found in one sample sequenced in a study of T cell repertoires in cytomegalovirus infection. Their specific antigens are unknown. From the reads, TCRdb called clonotypes with MiXCR, one entry per CDR3 protein. The table records some 940,000 distinct CDR3 sequences, roughly 30% of them present only once. Here the sequenced sample was cultured CD8+ T cells from PBMCs, taken from culture after CMV antigen stimulation. Receptor source: a human donor in good health (CMV status not recorded). Some clones in this sample may be carry-over from other donors' samples.

The J gene is TRBJ2-1, the V gene TRBV6-2 or TRBV6-3; 11 bases map to TRBD2. V was pared by 6 bases and J by 11 bases, with 12 bases of the junction left unmatched. From germline, CDR1 is MNHEY and CDR2 SVGEGT. This CDR3 is built from 15 residues. This CDR3 reads CASSKSSGGEDKQFF. Written as DNA, the CDR3 is TGTGCCAGCAGCAAGAGTAGCGGGGGGGAGGATAAGCAGTTCTTC.

This chain uses TRBV7-9 with TRBJ2-1; 8 positions match TRBD2. Trimming cost V 5 bases and J 8 bases; bases outside gene matches: 11. The germline V gene has CDR1 SEHNR and CDR2 FQNEAQ (reference sequence). The CDR3 runs 15 residues. CDR3 loop: CASSPARRGAHEQFF. DNA for the CDR3: TGTGCCAGCAGCCCCGCTAGGCGGGGGGCCCATGAGCAGTTCTTC.

The table lists this clonotype with many counts. This rearrangement joins TRBV6-5 to TRBJ1-2, with TRBD1 matching 8 bases. The CDR3 consists of 16 residues. The trim removed 4 bases at V and 7 bases at J, leaving 14 bases unmatched. Germline V gene sequence: CDR1 MNHEY, CDR2 SVGAGI. CDR3 sequence (DNA): TGTGCCAGCAGTTCGACAGGGGAAAACGCTCCTCGTGGCTACACCTTC. This translates into CASSSTGENAPRGYTF.

The V gene is TRBV7-9, the J gene TRBJ1-2; D is possibly TRBD1 (5 bases). V was clipped by 4 bases and J by 6 bases, with 9 bases between them. CDR3 length: 12 residues. Germline-derived CDR1 and CDR2 are SEHNR and FQNEAQ (reference sequence). The CDR3, as DNA: TGTGCCAGCAGCTCAACCAGGGATGGCTACACCTTC. Translating it yields CASSSTRDGYTF. Using reference TRBV7-9 and TRBJ1-2 for the parts outside the CDR3, the full variable domain is DTGVSQNPRHKITKRGQNVTFRCDPISEHNRLYWYRQTLGQGPEFLTYFQNEAQLEKSRLLSDRFSAERPKGSFSTLEIQRTEQGDSAMYLCASSSTRDGYTFGSGTRLTVV.

This clonotype was seen repeatedly, ten times or more. The chain recombines TRBV7-8 with TRBJ2-7; perhaps TRBD1 as D (5 bases). Germline-derived CDR1 and CDR2 are SGHVS and FQNEAQ. The germline V and J ends were trimmed by 1 base and 3 bases, with 7 bases remaining between them. This CDR3 region has 13 residues. The CDR3 DNA is TGTGCCAGCAGCTTAGTGGACAACTACGAGCAGTACGTC. Protein product: CASSLVDNYEQYV.

The chain is built from TRBV2 and TRBJ1-1; TRBD1 agrees at 7 bases. J was trimmed by 0 bases and V by 5 bases; bases with no gene match: 9. Germline V lookup: CDR1 SNHLY, CDR2 FYNNEI. There are 16 residues in the CDR3. The CDR3 reads CASSQRGQIMNTEAFF. The CDR3, as DNA: TGTGCCAGCAGTCAGAGGGGACAGATAATGAACACTGAAGCTTTCTTT.

V gene TRBV2 combines with J gene TRBJ1-2; D possibly corresponds to TRBD1 (5 bases). Germline V gene data show CDR1 as SNHLY and CDR2 as FYNNEI. V lost 11 bases to trimming and J lost 7 bases, with 20 bases between them. The CDR3 contains 13 residues. The CDR3 loop is CAQHSGTESGYTF. In nucleotides, the CDR3 is TGTGCCCAGCATTCGGGGACTGAAAGTGGCTACACCTTC.

The chain links TRBV27 to TRBJ1-1; D is uncertain. The CDR3 covers 13 residues. The germline V gene encodes CDR1 MNHEY and CDR2 SMNVEV (reference sequence). Trimming removed 4 bases from V and 5 bases from J, with 11 bases in between. The CDR3 DNA is TGTGCCAGCAGTTCCTATTCGACAACTGAAGCTTTCTTT. This translates into CASSSYSTTEAFF.

This rearrangement joins TRBV6-5 to TRBJ1-5; TRBD1 is a possible D gene (6 bases). Per germline, CDR1 MNHEY and CDR2 SVGAGI. The V and J ends lost 0 bases and 10 bases respectively, with 13 bases between them. CDR3 size: 14 residues. The CDR3 DNA follows: TGTGCCAGCAGTTACTCGCGGACAGTAACTCCCCAGCATTTT. It codes for CASSYSRTVTPQHF.

This clonotype was found a few times. The chain links TRBV7-6 to TRBJ1-4, with TRBD1 identical over 7 bases. This CDR3 comprises 15 residues. The germline CDR1 and CDR2 sequences are SGHVS and FNYEAQ. The ends lost 1 base at V and 8 bases at J; junction bases unmatched: 7. This CDR3 reads CASSLVEGADEKLFF. The CDR3 DNA reads TGTGCCAGCAGCTTAGTTGAGGGGGCAGACGAAAAACTGTTTTTT.

This clonotype was recorded a few times. The genes are TRBV24-1 and TRBJ1-2; D unclear. CDR3 length: 12 amino acids. V lost 3 bases to trimming and J lost 5 bases, with 6 bases between them. The V gene's germline CDR1 is KGHDR and CDR2 SFDVKD. In nucleotides, the CDR3 is TGTGCCACCAGTGATCCGGAGTATGGCTACACCTTC. Encoded protein: CATSDPEYGYTF.